The 2 T cell receptor beta chains below come from one sample, sequenced in a study of T cells in tuberculosis. Libraries were prepared by immunoSEQ multiplex PCR; TCRdb keeps only in-frame clonotypes and omits some of them. The repertoire holds 20,000 to 25,000 clones, around 91% seen once, with roughly 14% in the top ten. Sequenced input: PBMCs. The receptor source for this set is a donor between 5 and 29 years old with latent tuberculosis or without tuberculosis infection.

The chain couples TRBV30 to TRBJ2-5; 7 bases are shared with TRBD1. CDR1 is GTSNPN, CDR2 SVGIG, per germline (reference sequence). The length of the CDR3 is 13 residues. Trimming took 3 bases from V and 1 from J; bases not matched to a gene: 2. The CDR3 reads CAWRGQIQETQYF. The DNA of the CDR3 is TGTGCCTGGAGGGGACAGATCCAAGAGACCCAGTACTTC.

The V call is TRBV4-3, the J call TRBJ1-1, with D possibly TRBD1 on 6 matching bases. Germline V CDR1 and CDR2: LGHNA, YSLEER. The CDR3 extends over 14 amino acids. Trimming removed 0 bases from V and 4 bases from J, with 9 bases in between. CDR3 nucleotide sequence: TGCGCCAGCAGCCAAGACAGGGGTGGCACTGAAGCTTTCTTT. It specifies CASSQDRGGTEAFF.